This T cell receptor (beta chain) comes out of a study of cytomegalovirus exposure and HLA in healthy donors (dated by TCRdb to about 2017). Turning to the overall study: According to an earlier analysis of a few hundred of the donors, 200 million or so T cells yielded over 90 million unique TCR beta sequences and less than 300 Gb of sequence data. Using immunosequencing, the study profiled T cell repertoires from 550 to 750 subjects and related those repertoires to cytomegalovirus serostatus. Among 398 genotyped donors of the cohort, an average of around 240,000 unique TCR beta nucleotide sequences were sequenced per donor, around 20% of them non-productive. In addition to the first cohort of roughly 700 subjects, a separate validation cohort of 120 different subjects was used. Of the 300 to 400 genotyped donors, roughly 80% fell in the genetic ancestry cluster associated with self-reported Caucasian donors. Rather than drawing on any new phenotypic data, the later analysis identified candidate immune exposures from TCR beta sequences and the way those sequences occurred across donors. Every discovery cohort repertoire had been produced on one sequencing platform. Roughly five DR-DQ haplotypes were handled as single units for association and clustering, since linkage in the cohort was strong. In a later genetic analysis, genome-wide SNP genotypes for about 55% of the 666 donors were used, and that subset was treated as a discovery cohort. To study patterns of TCR occurrence, a later analysis re-analyzed previously published TCR beta repertoires from more than 550 donors and added high-resolution HLA genotyping. Typing coverage varied by locus: roughly 629-640 donors for A, B, C, DRB1 and DQB1; roughly 560 for DQA1; about 590 for DPA1; some 470 for DPB1. HLA typing included class I and class II loci at four-digit resolution. An early release that covered around 590 HLA-typed donors contained approximately 300 gigabases of sequencing data and tens of millions of unique TCR sequences. The study combined high-throughput TCR immunosequencing, statistical association of individual TCRs with disease status, and machine learning to predict cytomegalovirus infection status. Alongside the repertoire data, information on donor age, sex, ethnicity and CMV serostatus was compiled. The study was designed to test whether signatures of past pathogen exposure could be identified by cataloging public T cell receptors. In an earlier analysis of 500 to 650 of the donors, high-throughput TCR beta sequencing was used to judge whether each TCR beta V gene segment behaved as functional or pseudogenic.

The cohort was made up of 650 to 700 healthy bone marrow donors. All cohort members were sampled while nominally healthy, although unrecorded immune exposures were likely present. The donor was CMV seropositive and belonged to the group of more than 250 seropositive cohort members. A peripheral blood sample was provided by each donor, and peripheral blood mononuclear cells were used for TCR beta sequencing. Genomic DNA extraction from the blood cell samples was performed with the Qiagen DNeasy Blood Extraction Kit. The study at large found these results: In a later analysis, some 17,000 TCR beta sequences were associated with specific HLA alleles at a false discovery rate of 0.05. In an earlier analysis of some 540 of the donors, most TCR beta V segments appeared in productive rearrangements about 87% or about 30% of the time, broadly matching IMGT annotations. A few of the identified cytomegalovirus-associated TCR beta chains were confirmed in vitro to be specific for cytomegalovirus antigens. In both the original and validation cohorts, the classifier was reported to diagnose cytomegalovirus status with high specificity and sensitivity. In this cohort, only TCR beta chains were sequenced, and detectable features were limited by the absence of alpha or paired-chain data. According to a later analysis, TCR association rates differed among HLA loci, with DRB1 alleles showing the most associated TCRs and HLA-C alleles showing the fewest. When HLA alleles, especially DR and DQ, strongly co-occurred, TCR associations were difficult to assign to individual alleles. The authors suggested that the approach could potentially be extended to other disease states and immunological phenotypes. A group of highly shared sequence variants was considered likely to be a technical artifact of the sequencing pipeline. Correlated functional status among segregating V segments might be attributable to linkage disequilibrium, but an unknown experimental factor could not be ruled out. Because the 87-base-pair reads could not distinguish some IMGT-functional V segments, including TRBV6-2 and TRBV6-3, those segments were excluded. Roughly uniform sequencing depth across donors was assumed in presence/absence analyses, although this assumption may not hold. A total of fewer than 200 TCR beta chains were listed by the study as associated with cytomegalovirus. Most CMV-associated TCR beta chains appeared to be HLA-restricted in a later analysis, and the HLA associations seemed to be driven largely by CMV exposure. Most TCR sequences were observed very rarely across donors, whereas some public TCRs were present in many individuals. Because HLA typing was unavailable for some donors at each locus, only the typed subset was used in association tests. Immune exposure information for the cohort was limited to CMV serostatus. In a later genetic analysis, a missense DCLRE1C variant was associated with V-gene and J-gene trimming of TCR beta chains, and the association was replicated in an independent cohort. A later analysis found that HLA-associated TCR beta chains were more clonally expanded and had lower generation probabilities than equally common non-associated chains. Some 16 rarely observed V segments, including chromosome 9 orphons, were excluded from the earlier analysis of several hundred of the donors because counts were too low. In a later analysis, several top co-occurrence clusters were reported to appear linked to parvovirus B19, influenza, CMV and Epstein-Barr virus. In a later genetic analysis, fewer N-insertions in productive TCRs were reported among donors in an Asian-associated ancestry cluster than the approximately 670-donor mean. A further reported finding was that TCR beta sequences accurately predicted the HLA-A and HLA-B alleles for most subjects in the first cohort.

Points on this clone: There is no known antigen for this receptor. No base qualities exist here, and no much larger clone lies one base off it.

V is clipped by 5 bases and J by 0 bases, and the sequence between their germline boundaries is 10 bases long. Taken from the germline V gene, the CDR1 and CDR2 loops are SQVTM and ANQGSEA. The CDR3 goes from the cysteine to the phenylalanine over 14 residues. Only the CDR3 region is kept as DNA, spanning 42 bases read in frame from base 1. To prepare the library, the immunoSEQ multiplex PCR assay was applied. A mixture of 60 forward primers for TCR Vbeta segments and 13 reverse primers for TCR Jbeta segments was used in the multiplex PCR. Amplification of the CDR3 region of rearranged TCR beta genes was performed with a multiplex PCR assay on genomic DNA. The Illumina HiSeq System was used to sequence the amplified TCR beta libraries as 87-base-pair reads. Regarding the original processing steps: Across the roughly 670 repertoires, a later analysis counted tens of millions of unique TCR beta chains, 9.5 million to 12 million of which were shared by at least two donors. Raw reads were error-corrected and collapsed into unique sequences by a nearest-neighbor algorithm in which closely related sequences were merged to remove PCR and sequencing errors. Alignment of CDR3 sequences to IMGT reference sequences was used to assign V, D and J gene segments. For a sequence to be retained, at least a six-nucleotide match to both a V gene segment and a J gene segment was required. A rearrangement was called productive if the CDR3 had no stop codons and remained in frame with V and J, and every other rearrangement was called non-productive. CDR3 was defined according to IMGT convention as the region running from the second conserved V-encoded cysteine to the conserved J-encoded phenylalanine. In an earlier analysis of more than 550 of the donors, sequences lacking an unambiguous match to a single V gene segment were excluded. An earlier analysis of 587 of the donors classified V segments as functional when productive rearrangements were above 56.7% and as segregating when the standard deviation between donors was above 5%. A statistical classification framework was built to diagnose cytomegalovirus status from the catalog of TCR beta chain sequences. In a later analysis, TCR nucleotide sequences were compared against IMGT/GENE-DB human TR gene sequences so that V and J genes could be assigned. A later analysis assigned CDR3 sequences and most-parsimonious VDJ recombination scenarios with the TCRdist pipeline. In a later analysis, each TCR beta chain was defined by its CDR3 amino acid sequence together with its V-gene family, and reads lacking a unique V-gene family were excluded. In a later analysis, some 600 highly shared, low-generation-probability nucleotide sequences were removed to address suspected cross-contamination and a sequencing artifact. In a later analysis, a clonal expansion index was calculated for each public chain from normalized within-repertoire ranks of inferred template counts. A later analysis computed generation probabilities with a VDJ recombination model fitted to out-of-frame rearrangements, and checked the results against IGoR. In a later analysis, TCR-TCR, TCR-HLA and TCR-CMV co-occurrence was scored with hypergeometric tests, and a repertoire-size bias correction was applied to TCR pairs. To estimate false discovery rates, a later analysis permuted the HLA or CMV assignments 20 times. A later analysis grouped co-occurring TCRs with DBSCAN, adding TCRdist sequence similarity when clustering within HLA-allele-positive subsets. Repertoires with fewer than 30,000 or more than 120,000 public chains, plus five repertoires with anomalous nucleotide sharing, were excluded from co-occurrence clustering. Sourced from immuneACCESS, this table was stored by TCRdb with only in-frame sequences that have V and J called. A share of the clones is absent; for the studies checked, an unresolved V gene accounts for under half, and the remainder has no known explanation. For V, J and clone size, that table is used; D and trimming come from the DNA. This sample gives under 200,000 clones in total; around 80% of them show up just once. The ten largest clones capture 1% of the sample.

This TCR was sampled from a woman aged 45-65 years in good health and CMV-seropositive. Sequenced: PBMCs. The chain employs TRBV29-1 and TRBJ2-2; a tentative D call is TRBD1 (6 bases match). The DNA sequence is TGCAGCGTTATGGGGACACCGAACACCGGGGAGCTGTTTTTT. This gives the protein CSVMGTPNTGELFF.